Listed here is a single T cell receptor beta chain. Original handling: Quantification of nucleated cells was approximated via reference gene primer amplification. Profiled with immunoSEQ multiplex PCR; TCRdb holds only in-frame clones, not every one. The DNA gave D and trimming, while V, J and clone size come from that table. The repertoire holds about 120,000 clones, 85% to 90% seen once, with over 20% in the top ten. The V gene's germline CDR1 is LNHDA and CDR2 SQIVND (reference sequence). The V end was cut by 8 bases, the J end by 0 bases, with 7 bases between. CDR3 length: 12 amino acids. The sample comes from a study of blood T cell repertoires in COVID-19. Study-wide context: COVID-19 samples collected from the United States, Italy and Spain covered acute and convalescent phases. T cells, B-cell-depleted T cells, or PBMCs supplied cDNA or gDNA.

The V call is TRBV19, the J call TRBJ1-2; D gene unclear. Sequenced material: peripheral blood. The receptor was isolated from a woman of 80 years or more with acute or convalescent COVID-19. CDR3 amino acids: CASSPTNYGYTF. The CDR3 bases are TGTGCCAGTTCGCCTACTAACTATGGCTACACCTTC.